These T cell receptor beta chains were read from a single sample in a study of T cells in Graves' hyperthyroidism and ophthalmopathy. Using its own MiXCR run on the multiplex PCR reads, TCRdb lists one record per CDR3 protein. Of some 600,000 distinct CDR3 sequences listed, about 14% are singletons. Input material: blood. These receptors were taken from a woman between 25 and 40 years old with Graves' hyperthyroidism that later progressed to Graves' ophthalmopathy. Each CDR3 is given with its conserved first and last residue. D genes are given only for firm matches. Size tells how often a clone was seen (once, few, many) or the class of an expanded clone, and some rows leave it out.

cdr3_length,v_call,d_call,clone_size,j_call,cdr3_nt,cdr3_aa
16,TRBV12-3/TRBV12-4,TRBD2,many,TRBJ2-2,TGTGCCAGCAGTTTAATGGGCGGGAGTAGGACCGGGGAGCTGTTTTTT,CASSLMGGSRTGELFF
15,TRBV28,NA,many,TRBJ1-2,TGTGCCAGCAGTTTAGCCGCCCCGGGGTACTGGGGCTACACCTTC,CASSLAAPGYWGYTF
14,TRBV6-2/TRBV6-3,NA,few,TRBJ2-7,TGTGCCAGCAGTTACGTGGGAGATAGCTACAAGCAGTACTTC,CASSYVGDSYKQYF
14,TRBV15,TRBD1,NA,TRBJ1-4,TGTGCCACCAGCAGAGGACAGGGAGCGATCAAACTGTTTTTT,CATSRGQGAIKLFF
16,TRBV3-1,NA,many,TRBJ2-7,TGTGCCAGCAGCGGACAAGGGGGACTCCTTTCCTACGAGCAGTACTTC,CASSGQGGLLSYEQYF
15,TRBV9,NA,NA,TRBJ1-4,TGTGCCAGCAGCGTTGCGCGCGGTGATAATGAAAAACTGTTTTTT,CASSVARGDNEKLFF
13,TRBV4-1,NA,few,TRBJ2-7,TGCGCCAGCAGCCAAGAGGACTTGTACGAGCAGTACTTC,CASSQEDLYEQYF
16,TRBV24-1,TRBD1,many,TRBJ2-7,TGTGCCACCAGTGATTCCGGGTCAGGGGGCTACCACGAGCAGTACTTC,CATSDSGSGGYHEQYF
16,TRBV28,NA,NA,TRBJ2-7,TGTGCCAGCAGTTCCTTCCCGAAGGCCCGCTCCTACGAGCAGTACTTC,CASSSFPKARSYEQYF
12,TRBV28,NA,many,TRBJ2-7,TGTGCCAGCCGACAGGACCCCTACGAGCAGTACTTC,CASRQDPYEQYF
14,TRBV29-1,TRBD1,many,TRBJ2-7,TGCAGCGTTGGGGCAGGGGGCCACTCCTACGAGCAGTACTTC,CSVGAGGHSYEQYF
15,TRBV14,NA,few,TRBJ1-1,TGTGCCAGCAGCCAAGATGTAAGTGGGGGCACTGAAGCTTTCTTT,CASSQDVSGGTEAFF
20,TRBV28,NA,many,TRBJ1-2,TGTGCCAGTATCCCAGGGTGGCTTACTAGCTTACAGTCTGAAATTAATGGCTACACCTTC,CASIPGWLTSLQSEINGYTF
16,TRBV28,NA,many,TRBJ1-4,TGTGCCAGCAGTTCGGGTGGGATCTCAACTAATGAAAAACTGTTTTTT,CASSSGGISTNEKLFF
15,TRBV11-3,NA,NA,TRBJ2-1,TGTGCCAGCAGCGTCGACTTGTACGTTTACAATGGGCAGTTCTTC,CASSVDLYVYNGQFF
15,TRBV7-7,NA,NA,TRBJ2-5,TGTGCTAGCAGCTTAGGCTTGGGGGTCCAAGAGACCCAGTACTTC,CASSLGLGVQETQYF